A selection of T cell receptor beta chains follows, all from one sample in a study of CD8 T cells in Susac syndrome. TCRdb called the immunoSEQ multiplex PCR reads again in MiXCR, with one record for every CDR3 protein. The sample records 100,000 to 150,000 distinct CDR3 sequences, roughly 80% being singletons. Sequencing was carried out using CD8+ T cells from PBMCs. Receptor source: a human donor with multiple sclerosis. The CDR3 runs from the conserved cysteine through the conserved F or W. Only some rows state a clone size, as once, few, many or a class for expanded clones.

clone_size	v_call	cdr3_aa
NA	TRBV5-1	CASSSTLLGTEAFF
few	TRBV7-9	CASSSARDTHEQFF
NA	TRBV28	CASSFTRDREFDEQYF
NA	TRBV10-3	CAISGAGGVRDTQYF
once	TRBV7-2	CASSQYRTGRSYNEQFF
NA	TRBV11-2	CASGRLAGGNEQFF
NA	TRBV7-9	CASTSRQFPLEQYF
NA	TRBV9	CASRALSTDTQYF
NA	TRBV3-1	CASSQVGVNEKLFF
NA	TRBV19	CASSSLEKDTEAFF
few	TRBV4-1	CASSQGPLAGDTQYF
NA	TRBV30	CAWTTGQPEQFF
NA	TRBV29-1	CSGTTSGMVPGEQFF
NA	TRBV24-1	CATQDRGRDYGYTF
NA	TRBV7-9	CASSLNLVNVGWNTEAFF
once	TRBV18	CASSPRGVYQETQYF
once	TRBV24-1	CATKGTDTSTDTQYF
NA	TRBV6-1	CASSDRVYAFF
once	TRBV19	CATTGEGGYTF
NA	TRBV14	CASSQAGQMAKRYFNEQFF
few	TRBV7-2	CASSLVRDTQYF
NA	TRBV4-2	CASSQYSSTEAFF
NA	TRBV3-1	CASNPEGLVGETQYF
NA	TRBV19	CASSMGLAPQYF
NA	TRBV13	CASSLMVPGPPTPLHF
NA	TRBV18	CASSPPPQGVNEQFF
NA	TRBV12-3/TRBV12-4	CASSLVSSGANVLTF
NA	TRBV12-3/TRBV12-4	CASSEITGDEQFF
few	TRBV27	CASSFGTGNTGELFF
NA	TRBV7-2	CASSLARFFGGRPSGNTIYF
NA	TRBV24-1	CATSGAGSTGELFF
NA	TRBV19	CASAPYRDRVGEQFF
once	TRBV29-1	CSVPGWWNSFGETQYF
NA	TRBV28	CASSPGQPLDYTF
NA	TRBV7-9	CASSFPGGLDTQYF
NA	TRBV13	CASSAQEHGYTF
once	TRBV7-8	CASSFGLAGGSYNEQFF
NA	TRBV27	CASSWGGGPYEQYF
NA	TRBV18	CASSPPGNYEQYF
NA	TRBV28	CASSGWTGNRQPQHF
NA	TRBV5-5	CASSPGTGSAIPQHF
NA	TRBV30	CAWSVFVRLNTEAFF
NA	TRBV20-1	CSARDGREPWDTQYF
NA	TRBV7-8	CASSLVSLRSRGGGNQPQHF